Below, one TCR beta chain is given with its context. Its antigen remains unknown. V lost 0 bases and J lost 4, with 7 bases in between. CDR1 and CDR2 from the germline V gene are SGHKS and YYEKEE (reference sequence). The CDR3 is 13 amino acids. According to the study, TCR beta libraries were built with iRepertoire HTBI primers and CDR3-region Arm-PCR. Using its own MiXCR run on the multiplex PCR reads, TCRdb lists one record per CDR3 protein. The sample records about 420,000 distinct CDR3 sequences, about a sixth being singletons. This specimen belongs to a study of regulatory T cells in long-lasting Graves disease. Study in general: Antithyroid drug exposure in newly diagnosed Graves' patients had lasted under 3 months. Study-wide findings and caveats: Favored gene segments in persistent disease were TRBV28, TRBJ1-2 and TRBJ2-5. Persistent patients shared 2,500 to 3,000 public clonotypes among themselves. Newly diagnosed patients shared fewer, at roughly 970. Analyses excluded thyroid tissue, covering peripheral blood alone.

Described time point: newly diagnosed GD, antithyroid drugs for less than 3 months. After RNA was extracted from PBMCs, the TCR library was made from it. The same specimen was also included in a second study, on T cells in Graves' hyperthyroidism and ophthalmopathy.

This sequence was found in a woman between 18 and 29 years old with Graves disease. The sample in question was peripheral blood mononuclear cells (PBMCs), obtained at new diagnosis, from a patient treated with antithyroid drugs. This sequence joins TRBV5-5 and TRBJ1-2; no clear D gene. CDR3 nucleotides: TGTGCCAGCAGCTTGGACTCAACCTATGGCTACACCTTC. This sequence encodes CASSLDSTYGYTF. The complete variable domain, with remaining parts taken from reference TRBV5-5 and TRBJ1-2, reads DAGVTQSPTHLIKTRGQQVTLRCSPISGHKSVSWYQQVLGQGPQFIFQYYEKEERGRGNFPDRFSARQFPNYSSELNVNALLLGDSALYLCASSLDSTYGYTFGSGTRLTVV.